The 10 T cell receptor beta chains in this list originate from one sample, sequenced in a study of CD8 T cells in ankylosing spondylitis. TCRdb ran MiXCR on the 5' RACE reads and lists one entry per CDR3 protein. This table holds about 840,000 distinct CDR3 sequences, about an eighth found once. General study points: In ankylosing spondylitis blood, a motif of roughly eight highly homologous TCR beta variants appeared characteristic.

These receptors have no known antigen. The sample was blood, either unsorted or a sorted T cell fraction (not recorded which). The source is a male donor with ankylosing spondylitis.

This clonotype came up a few times. The J gene is TRBJ1-1, the V gene TRBV20-1; D is undetermined. Germline lookup yields CDR1 DFQATT and CDR2 SNEGSKA (reference sequence). V was clipped by 7 bases and J by 1 base, with 19 bases between them. The CDR3 is 15 residues long. CDR3 in DNA: TGCAGTGGTTTAGACGTGCTTAACAAGAACACTGAAGCTTTCTTT. It is translated as CSGLDVLNKNTEAFF.

The chain has TRBV5-5 and TRBJ2-7, with D unclear. The CDR3 covers 12 residues. The V end was cut by 1 base, the J end by 4 bases, with 6 bases between. The V gene's germline CDR1 is SGHKS and CDR2 YYEKEE (reference sequence). CDR3 bases: TGTGCCAGCAGCTTGCCCGAGTACGAGCAGTACTTC. As protein: CASSLPEYEQYF.

This clonotype occurred many times. One end of the junction varies from germline; a read error may be responsible. CDR3 amino acids: CASSSTGLETQYF. The CDR3 coding sequence is TGTGCCAGCAGCTCGACAGGGTTAGAGACCCAGTACTTC. This chain connects TRBV5-1 to TRBJ2-5; 7 bases map to TRBD1. Germline lookup yields CDR1 SGHRS and CDR2 YFSETQ. CDR3 size: 13 residues.

This clonotype has at least ten counts. The chain uses TRBV12-3 or TRBV12-4 and TRBJ1-1; D remains unclear. The CDR3 is made up of 13 amino acids. Trimming shortened V by 6 bases and J by 12 bases, and 20 bases separated the two germline ends. The CDR3 bases are TGTGCCAGCAGCCTCGACCCCTTCACGGTAACTTTCTTT. As protein: CASSLDPFTVTFF.

In its sample, this clonotype was seen a few times. The chain uses TRBV5-1 and TRBJ2-6, with D unclear. The length of the CDR3 is 16 residues. The V gene's germline CDR1 is SGHRS and CDR2 YFSETQ. The V gene lost 0 bases and the J gene lost 3 bases, with 10 bases spanning the gap. CDR3 loop: CASSLAVARGANVLTF. The DNA of the CDR3 is TGCGCCAGCAGCTTGGCCGTAGCCCGTGGGGCCAACGTCCTGACTTTC.

This clonotype showed up just a few times. The chain recombines TRBV12-3 or TRBV12-4 with TRBJ2-5; 10 positions match TRBD1. CDR3 length: 15 amino acids. The V and J ends lost 3 bases and 4 bases, in that order; junction bases with no gene match: 5. CDR3 protein: CASSLGGTGAETQYF. CDR3 nucleotides: TGTGCCAGCAGTTTGGGTGGGACAGGGGCAGAGACCCAGTACTTC.

The chain employs TRBV20-1 and TRBJ2-7; D could derive from TRBD1 or TRBD2 (5 bases each). From germline, CDR1 is DFQATT and CDR2 SNEGSKA (reference sequence). This CDR3 region has 14 residues. Deletions cut 3 bases from V and 3 bases from J, with 15 bases between. CDR3 bases: TGCAGTGCTAGCATGCAGGGAGAGATCTACGAGCAGTACTTC. This encodes CSASMQGEIYEQYF.

The CDR3 spells CASNQLASTGELFF. The DNA for the CDR3 is TGCGCCAGCAACCAGCTAGCGAGCACCGGGGAGCTGTTTTTT. The chain carries TRBV5-1 and TRBJ2-2, with D possibly TRBD2 on 6 matching bases. Germline CDR1 reads SGHRS; CDR2 reads YFSETQ. This CDR3 region has 14 residues. Trimming took 6 bases from V and 4 from J, leaving 13 bases between them.

This clonotype was seen more than once but under ten times. The genes are TRBV20-1 and TRBJ1-3; D is unresolved. The V gene lost 0 bases and the J gene lost 3 bases, with 6 bases spanning the gap. Germline CDR1 DFQATT, CDR2 SNEGSKA (reference sequence). The CDR3 totals 13 residues. The CDR3 region is CSAREPGGNTIYF. DNA of the CDR3: TGCAGTGCTAGAGAACCCGGTGGAAACACCATATATTTT.

This clonotype was counted only a few times. The rearrangement joins TRBV19 to TRBJ2-1, with D possibly being TRBD2 (5 bases). This CDR3 is built from 12 residues. From germline, CDR1 is LNHDA and CDR2 SQIVND (reference sequence). V was pared by 7 bases and J by 5 bases, with 9 bases between. The CDR3 reads CASNGVHNEQFF. The CDR3 DNA follows: TGTGCCAGTAACGGGGTCCACAATGAGCAGTTCTTC.